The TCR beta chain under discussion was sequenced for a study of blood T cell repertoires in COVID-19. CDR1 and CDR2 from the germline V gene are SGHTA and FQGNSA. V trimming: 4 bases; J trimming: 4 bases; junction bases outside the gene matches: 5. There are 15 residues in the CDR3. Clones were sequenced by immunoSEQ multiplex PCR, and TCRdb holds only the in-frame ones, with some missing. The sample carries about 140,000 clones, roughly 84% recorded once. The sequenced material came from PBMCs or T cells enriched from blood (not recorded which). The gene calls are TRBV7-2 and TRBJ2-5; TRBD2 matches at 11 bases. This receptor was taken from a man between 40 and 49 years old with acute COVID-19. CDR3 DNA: TGTGCCAGCAGCTCACTAGCGGGAGTCTTAGAGACCCAGTACTTC. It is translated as CASSSLAGVLETQYF.